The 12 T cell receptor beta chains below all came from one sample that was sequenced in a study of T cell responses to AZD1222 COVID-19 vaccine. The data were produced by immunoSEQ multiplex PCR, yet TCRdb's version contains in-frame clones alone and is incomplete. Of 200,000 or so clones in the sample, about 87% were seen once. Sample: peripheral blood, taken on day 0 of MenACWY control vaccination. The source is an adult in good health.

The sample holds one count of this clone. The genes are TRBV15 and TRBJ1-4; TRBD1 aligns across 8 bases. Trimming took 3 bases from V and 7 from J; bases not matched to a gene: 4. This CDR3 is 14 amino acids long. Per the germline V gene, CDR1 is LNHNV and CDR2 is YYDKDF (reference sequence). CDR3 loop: CATSSNRGGEKLFF. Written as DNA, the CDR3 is TGTGCCACCAGCAGCAACAGGGGGGGTGAAAAACTGTTTTTT.

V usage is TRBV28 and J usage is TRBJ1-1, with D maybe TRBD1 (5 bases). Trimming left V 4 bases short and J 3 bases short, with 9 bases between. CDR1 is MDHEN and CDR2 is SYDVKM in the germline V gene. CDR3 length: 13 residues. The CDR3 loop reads CASSSEGYTEAFF. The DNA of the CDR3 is TGTGCCAGCAGTTCTGAGGGGTACACTGAAGCTTTCTTT.

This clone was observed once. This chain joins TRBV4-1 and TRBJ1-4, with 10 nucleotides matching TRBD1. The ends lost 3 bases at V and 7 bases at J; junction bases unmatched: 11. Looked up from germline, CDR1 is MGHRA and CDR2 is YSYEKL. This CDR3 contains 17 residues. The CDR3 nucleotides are TGCGCCAGCAGCCACAGACCTGGACAGGGGGACTTTGAAAAACTGTTTTTT. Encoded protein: CASSHRPGQGDFEKLFF.

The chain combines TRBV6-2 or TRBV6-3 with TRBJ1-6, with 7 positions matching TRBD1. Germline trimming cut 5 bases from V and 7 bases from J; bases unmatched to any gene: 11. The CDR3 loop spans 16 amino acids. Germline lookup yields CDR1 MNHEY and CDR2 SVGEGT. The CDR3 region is CASSETGQAVNSPLHF. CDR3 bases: TGTGCCAGCAGTGAGACCGGACAGGCGGTAAATTCACCCCTCCACTTT.

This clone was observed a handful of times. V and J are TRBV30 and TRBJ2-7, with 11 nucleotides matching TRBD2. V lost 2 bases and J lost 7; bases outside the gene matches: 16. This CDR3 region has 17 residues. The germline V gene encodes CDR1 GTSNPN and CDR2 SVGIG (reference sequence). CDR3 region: CAWSKLAGVRSRWEQYF. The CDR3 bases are TGTGCCTGGAGTAAACTAGCGGGAGTTCGCAGCCGGTGGGAGCAGTACTTC.

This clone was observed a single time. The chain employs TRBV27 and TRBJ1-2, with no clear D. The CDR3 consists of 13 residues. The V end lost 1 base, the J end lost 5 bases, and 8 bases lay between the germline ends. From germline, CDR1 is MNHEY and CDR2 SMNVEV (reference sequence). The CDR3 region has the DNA TGTGCCAGCAGTTTATTTCGGGGTTATGGCTACACCTTC. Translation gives CASSLFRGYGYTF.

The CDR3 loop is CASSGDRRDTGELFF. The CDR3 bases are TGTGCCAGCAGCGGGGACAGACGCGACACCGGGGAGCTGTTTTTT. The rearrangement links TRBV25-1 to TRBJ2-2, with 7 bases identical to TRBD1. CDR1 is MGHDK and CDR2 is SYGVNS in the germline V gene. The CDR3 runs to 15 residues. V lost 6 bases, J lost 3 bases, and 7 bases stayed unmatched.

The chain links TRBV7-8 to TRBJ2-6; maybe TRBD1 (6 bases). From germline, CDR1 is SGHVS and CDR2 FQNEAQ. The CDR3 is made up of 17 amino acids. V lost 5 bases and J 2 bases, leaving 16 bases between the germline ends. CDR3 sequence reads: CASSARGRVAGANVLTF. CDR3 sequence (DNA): TGTGCCAGCAGCGCCAGGGGCCGGGTCGCTGGGGCCAACGTCCTGACTTTC.

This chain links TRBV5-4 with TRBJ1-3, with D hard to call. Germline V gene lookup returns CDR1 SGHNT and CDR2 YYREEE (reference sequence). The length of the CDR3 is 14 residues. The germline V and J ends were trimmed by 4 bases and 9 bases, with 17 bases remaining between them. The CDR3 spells CASSTPTSPGTIYF. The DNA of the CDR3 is TGTGCCAGCAGCACCCCGACTTCCCCAGGCACCATATATTTT. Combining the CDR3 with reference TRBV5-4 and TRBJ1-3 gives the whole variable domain ETGVTQSPTHLIKTRGQQVTLRCSSQSGHNTVSWYQQALGQGPQFIFQYYREEENGRGNFPPRFSGLQFPNYSSELNVNALELDDSALYLCASSTPTSPGTIYFGEGSWLTVV.

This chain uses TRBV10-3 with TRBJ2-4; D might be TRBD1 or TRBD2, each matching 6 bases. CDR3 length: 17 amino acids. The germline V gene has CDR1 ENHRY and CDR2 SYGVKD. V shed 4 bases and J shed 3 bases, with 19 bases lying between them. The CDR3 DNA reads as TGTGCCATCAGTGTGGGATCCGGGGGCGTCGGCAAAAACATTCAGTACTTC. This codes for CAISVGSGGVGKNIQYF.

Here the CDR3 DNA reads TGTGCCAGCAGCTTGCGGGAATCCCCCTACGAGCAGTACTTC. Its translation is CASSLRESPYEQYF. The chain combines TRBV13 with TRBJ2-7, with D perhaps TRBD2 (6 bases). The CDR3 covers 14 residues. Germline V gene data show CDR1 as PRHDT and CDR2 as FYEKMQ (reference sequence). The V end was cut by 3 bases, the J end by 2 bases, with 11 bases between.

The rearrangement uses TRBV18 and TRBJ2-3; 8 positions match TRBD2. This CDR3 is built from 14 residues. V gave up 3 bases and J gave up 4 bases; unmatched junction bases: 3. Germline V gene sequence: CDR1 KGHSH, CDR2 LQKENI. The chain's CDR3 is CASSPPLAADTQYF. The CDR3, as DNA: TGTGCCAGCTCACCGCCACTAGCGGCAGATACGCAGTATTTT.